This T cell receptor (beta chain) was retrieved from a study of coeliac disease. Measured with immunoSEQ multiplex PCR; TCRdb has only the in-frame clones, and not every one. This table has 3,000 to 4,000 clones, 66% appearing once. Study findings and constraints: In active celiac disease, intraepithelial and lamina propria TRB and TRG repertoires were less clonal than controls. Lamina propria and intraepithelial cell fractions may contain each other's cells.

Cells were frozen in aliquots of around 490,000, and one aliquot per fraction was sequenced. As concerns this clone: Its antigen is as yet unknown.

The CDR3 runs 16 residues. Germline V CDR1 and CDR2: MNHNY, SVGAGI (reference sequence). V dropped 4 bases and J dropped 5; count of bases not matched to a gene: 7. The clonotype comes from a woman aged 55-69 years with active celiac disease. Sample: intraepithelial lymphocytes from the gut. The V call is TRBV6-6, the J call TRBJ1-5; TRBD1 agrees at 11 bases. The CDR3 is CASSFPGTGGYQPQHF. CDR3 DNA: TGTGCCAGCAGTTTTCCCGGGACAGGGGGATATCAGCCCCAGCATTTT.